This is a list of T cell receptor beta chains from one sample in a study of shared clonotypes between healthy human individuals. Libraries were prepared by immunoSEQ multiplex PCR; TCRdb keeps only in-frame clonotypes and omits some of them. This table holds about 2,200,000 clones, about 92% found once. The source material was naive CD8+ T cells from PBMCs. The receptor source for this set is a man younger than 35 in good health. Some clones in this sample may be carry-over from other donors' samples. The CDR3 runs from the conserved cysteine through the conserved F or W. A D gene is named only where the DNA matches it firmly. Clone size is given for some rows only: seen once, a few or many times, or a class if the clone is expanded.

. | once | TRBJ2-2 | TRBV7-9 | CASSIRSPTGELFF | TGTGCCAGCAGCATACGGTCACCTACCGGGGAGCTGTTTTTT
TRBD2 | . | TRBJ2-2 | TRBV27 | CASSLSPGTSGFGELFF | TGTGCCAGCAGTTTAAGCCCCGGGACTAGCGGGTTCGGGGAGCTGTTTTTT
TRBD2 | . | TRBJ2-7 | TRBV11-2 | CASSLALAGGQEQYF | TGTGCCAGCAGCTTAGCCCTAGCGGGAGGACAGGAGCAGTACTTC
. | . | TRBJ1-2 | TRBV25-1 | CASSGRNYGYTF | TGTGCCAGCAGTGGCCGAAACTATGGCTACACCTTC
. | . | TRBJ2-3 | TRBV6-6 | CASSFILHTDTQYF | TGTGCCAGCAGTTTTATACTCCACACAGATACGCAGTATTTT
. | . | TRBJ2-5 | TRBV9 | CASSALNREMETQYF | TGTGCCAGCAGCGCCTTAAACAGGGAGATGGAGACCCAGTACTTC
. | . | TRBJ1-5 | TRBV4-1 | CASSQDPGQPQHF | TGCGCCAGCAGCCAAGATCCAGGGCAGCCCCAGCATTTT
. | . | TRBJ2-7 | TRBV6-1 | CASSEGPASEQYF | TGTGCCAGCAGTGAAGGCCCGGCCTCCGAGCAGTACTTC
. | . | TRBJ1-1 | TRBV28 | CASSLLAEAFF | TGTGCCAGCAGTTTATTAGCTGAAGCTTTCTTT
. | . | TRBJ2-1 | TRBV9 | CASSDFSAGSYNEQFF | TGTGCCAGCAGCGATTTTAGCGCTGGCTCCTACAATGAGCAGTTCTTC
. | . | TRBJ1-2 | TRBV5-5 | CASTTLPGGVDGYTF | TGTGCCAGCACCACCCTACCCGGGGGGGTGGATGGCTACACCTTC
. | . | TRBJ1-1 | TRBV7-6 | CASSPPRDLNTEAFF | TGTGCCAGCAGCCCCCCTAGGGATTTGAACACTGAAGCTTTCTTT
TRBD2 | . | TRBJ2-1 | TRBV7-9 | CASSQAGAAYNEQFF | TGTGCCAGCAGCCAAGCGGGAGCAGCCTACAATGAGCAGTTCTTC
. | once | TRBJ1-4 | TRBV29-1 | CSVEYRGNEKLFF | TGCAGCGTTGAGTATAGGGGGAATGAAAAACTGTTTTTT
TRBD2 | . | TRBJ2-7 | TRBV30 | CAWLTSGRSSYEQYF | TGTGCCTGGTTGACTAGCGGGAGGAGCTCCTACGAGCAGTACTTC
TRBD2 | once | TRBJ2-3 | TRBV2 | CASSEGLAGRTDTQYF | TGTGCCAGCAGTGAAGGGCTAGCGGGAAGGACAGATACGCAGTATTTT
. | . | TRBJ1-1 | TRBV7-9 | CASSPLAARMNTEAFF | TGTGCCAGCAGCCCCCTCGCCGCCCGGATGAACACTGAAGCTTTCTTT
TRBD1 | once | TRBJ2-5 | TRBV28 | CASSFWTGGVETQYF | TGTGCCAGCAGTTTTTGGACAGGGGGCGTGGAGACCCAGTACTTC
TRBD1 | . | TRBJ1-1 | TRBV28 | CASSLPGTGGNTEAFF | TGTGCCAGCAGTTTGCCGGGGACAGGGGGGAACACTGAAGCTTTCTTT
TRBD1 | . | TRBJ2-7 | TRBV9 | CASSPSAGTVVYEQYF | TGTGCCAGCAGCCCTAGTGCCGGGACAGTCGTCTACGAGCAGTACTTC
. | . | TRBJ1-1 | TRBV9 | CASSPRTRGTEAFF | TGTGCCAGCAGCCCCCGGACTAGGGGCACTGAAGCTTTCTTT
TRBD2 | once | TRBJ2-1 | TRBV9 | CASSQASSGIYNEQFF | TGTGCCAGCAGCCAGGCCTCTAGCGGGATATACAATGAGCAGTTCTTC
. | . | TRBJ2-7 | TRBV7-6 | CASSSGPIRGSSYEQYF | TGTGCCAGCAGCTCCGGACCCATTCGGGGGAGCTCCTACGAGCAGTACTTC
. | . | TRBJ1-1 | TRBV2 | CASGGPEAFF | TGTGCCAGCGGGGGGCCTGAAGCTTTCTTT
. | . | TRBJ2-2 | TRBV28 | CASSYSPGLTGELFF | TGTGCCAGCAGTTACTCCCCCGGGCTCACCGGGGAGCTGTTTTTT
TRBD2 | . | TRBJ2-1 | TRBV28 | CASSTPREGISYNEQFF | TGTGCCAGCAGTACCCCCCGGGAGGGGATAAGCTACAATGAGCAGTTCTTC
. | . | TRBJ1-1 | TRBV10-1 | CASSEYRQGNTEAFF | TGCGCCAGCAGTGAATATAGGCAGGGGAACACTGAAGCTTTCTTT
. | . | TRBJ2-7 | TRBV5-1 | CASTYNRRSEGEQYF | TGCGCCAGCACCTACAACCGACGGTCGGAGGGGGAGCAGTACTTC
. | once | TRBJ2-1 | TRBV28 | CASSPRLEYNEQFF | TGTGCCAGCAGTCCGCGACTGGAGTACAATGAGCAGTTCTTC
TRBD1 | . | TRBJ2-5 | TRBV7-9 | CASSHLRGQGETQYF | TGTGCCAGCAGCCACCTCAGGGGGCAAGGGGAGACCCAGTACTTC
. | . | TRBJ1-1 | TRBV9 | CASSVGWSPSTEAFF | TGTGCCAGCAGCGTAGGATGGAGTCCAAGCACTGAAGCTTTCTTT
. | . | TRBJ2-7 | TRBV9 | CASSPHRGGHEQYF | TGTGCCAGCAGCCCTCATCGTGGGGGCCACGAGCAGTACTTC
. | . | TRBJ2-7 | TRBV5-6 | CASSLTTKLYEQYF | TGTGCCAGCAGCTTGACCACAAAACTCTACGAGCAGTACTTC
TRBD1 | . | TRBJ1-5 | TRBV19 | CASSSKVGDRSNQPQHF | TGTGCCAGTAGTAGCAAAGTTGGGGACAGGAGCAATCAGCCCCAGCATTTT
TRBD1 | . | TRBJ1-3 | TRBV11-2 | CASSQTGGGNTIYF | TGTGCCAGCAGCCAAACAGGGGGAGGAAACACCATATATTTT
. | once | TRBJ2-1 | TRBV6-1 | CASSEVGGGYNEQFF | TGTGCCAGCAGTGAAGTCGGGGGAGGATACAATGAGCAGTTCTTC
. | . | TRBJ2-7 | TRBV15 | CATSRGDYVSPGHPSHEQYF | TGTGCCACCAGCAGGGGCGACTATGTGAGTCCGGGACATCCATCCCACGAGCAGTACTTC
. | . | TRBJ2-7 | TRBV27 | CASSYSVGLSYEQYF | TGTGCCAGCAGTTACTCCGTAGGTCTCTCCTACGAGCAGTACTTC
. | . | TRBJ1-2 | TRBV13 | CASSLDAHGYTF | TGTGCCAGCAGCTTAGACGCCCATGGCTACACCTTC
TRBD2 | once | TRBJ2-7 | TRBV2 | CASSGGTSIYEQYF | TGTGCCAGCAGTGGGGGGACTAGCATCTACGAGCAGTACTTC
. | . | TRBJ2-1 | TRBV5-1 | CASTDGGAYNEQFF | TGCGCCAGTACGGACGGGGGCGCCTACAATGAGCAGTTCTTC
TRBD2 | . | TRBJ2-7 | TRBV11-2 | CASSRGTSGMTYEQYF | TGTGCCAGCAGCAGGGGGACTAGCGGGATGACCTACGAGCAGTACTTC
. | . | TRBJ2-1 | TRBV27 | CASSLGPGSSYNEQFF | TGTGCCAGCAGTTTAGGGCCCGGGAGCTCCTACAATGAGCAGTTCTTC
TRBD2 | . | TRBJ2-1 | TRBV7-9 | CASSLAITSVYEQFF | TGTGCCAGCAGCTTAGCCATCACTAGCGTCTATGAGCAGTTCTTC
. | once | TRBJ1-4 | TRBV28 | CASSLPFRSEKLFF | TGTGCCAGCAGCCTCCCCTTCCGCAGTGAAAAACTGTTTTTT
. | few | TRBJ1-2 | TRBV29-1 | CSVVGGDLSYGYTF | TGCAGCGTTGTTGGGGGGGACTTGAGCTATGGCTACACCTTC
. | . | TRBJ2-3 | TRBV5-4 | CASSPVRILSSTDTQYF | TGTGCCAGCAGCCCGGTCCGTATATTGTCTAGCACAGATACGCAGTATTTT
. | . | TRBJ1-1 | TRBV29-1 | CSVTLGTEAFF | TGCAGCGTGACCTTAGGGACTGAAGCTTTCTTT
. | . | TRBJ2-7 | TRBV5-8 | CASSQLFLAPYEQYF | TGTGCCAGCAGCCAACTGTTTTTGGCACCCTACGAGCAGTACTTC
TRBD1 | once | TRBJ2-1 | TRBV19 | CASSIGDRVEQFF | TGTGCCAGTAGTATAGGGGACAGGGTGGAGCAGTTCTTC
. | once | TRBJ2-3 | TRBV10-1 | CASGPGVLSTDTQYF | TGCGCCAGCGGTCCCGGGGTCCTTAGCACAGATACGCAGTATTTT
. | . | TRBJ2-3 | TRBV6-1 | CASSEFATQDTDTQYF | TGTGCCAGCAGTGAATTTGCGACTCAGGACACAGATACGCAGTATTTT
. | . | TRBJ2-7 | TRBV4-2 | CASSQSGVEQYF | TGTGCCAGCAGCCAAAGTGGAGTCGAGCAGTACTTC
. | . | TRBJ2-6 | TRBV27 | CASSGTPSGANVLTF | TGTGCCAGCAGTGGGACCCCCTCTGGGGCCAACGTCCTGACTTTC
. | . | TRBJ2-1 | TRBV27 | CASSLNRVGEQFF | TGTGCCAGCAGTTTGAACCGGGTTGGTGAGCAGTTCTTC
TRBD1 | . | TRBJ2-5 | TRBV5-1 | CASTRVGQGALETQYF | TGCGCCAGCACCCGGGTAGGGCAGGGGGCGCTTGAGACCCAGTACTTC
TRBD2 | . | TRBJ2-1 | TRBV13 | CASSPRLADNEQFF | TGTGCCAGCAGCCCGCGACTAGCTGACAATGAGCAGTTCTTC
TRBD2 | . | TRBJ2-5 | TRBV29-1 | CSVGALAGGYETQYF | TGCAGCGTTGGGGCACTAGCGGGAGGTTACGAGACCCAGTACTTC
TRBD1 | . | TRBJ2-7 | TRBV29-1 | CSARQGWGEQYF | TGCAGCGCGCGACAGGGATGGGGCGAGCAGTACTTC
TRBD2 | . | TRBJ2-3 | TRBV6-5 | CASMPERERTDTQYF | TGTGCCAGCATGCCTGAGCGGGAGAGGACAGATACGCAGTATTTT